Below, 30 T cell receptor beta chains from the same sample are listed, as sequenced in a study of blood T cell repertoires in COVID-19. Here immunoSEQ multiplex PCR was the method, and the copy in TCRdb shows in-frame clones only, minus some. The sample carries 140,000 to 150,000 clones, roughly 90% recorded once. The sample consisted of PBMCs or T cells enriched from blood (not recorded which). These receptors came from a woman between 40 and 50 years old who had been exposed to COVID-19.

This chain joins TRBV3-1 (or the pseudogene TRBV3-2) and TRBJ2-2; 12 bases line up with TRBD1. J lost 3 bases, V lost 0 bases, and 17 bases had no gene match. The CDR3 extends over 22 amino acids. Looked up from germline, CDR1 is LGHDT and CDR2 is YNNKEL (reference sequence). Written as DNA, the CDR3 is TGTGCCAGCAGCCAAGATATGGGAGCTTGGGACAGGGGGCTACAGGACACCGGGGAGCTGTTTTTT. Translation: CASSQDMGAWDRGLQDTGELFF.

The chain combines TRBV3-1 (or the pseudogene TRBV3-2) with TRBJ2-7; 12 nucleotides agree with TRBD2. Looked up from germline, CDR1 is LGHDT and CDR2 is YNNKEL (reference sequence). V was pared by 4 bases and J by 7 bases, with 2 bases of the junction left unmatched. The CDR3 length is 13 residues. CDR3 DNA: TGTGCCAGCAGCCTTGGACTAGCGGGGGAGCAGTACTTC. Amino acids: CASSLGLAGEQYF.

V gene TRBV3-1 (or the pseudogene TRBV3-2) combines with J gene TRBJ2-7, with D possibly being TRBD2 (5 bases). The germline V gene encodes CDR1 LGHDT and CDR2 YNNKEL (reference sequence). V was clipped by 0 bases and J by 3 bases, with 12 bases between them. The CDR3 length is 15 residues. Here the CDR3 DNA reads TGTGCCAGCAGCCAAGACATAGCGCCGCACTACGAGCAGTACTTC. It translates to CASSQDIAPHYEQYF.

The CDR3 loop reads CASSNRAEPQHF. DNA for the CDR3: TGTGCCAGCAGTAACAGGGCTGAGCCCCAGCATTTT. The chain couples TRBV27 to TRBJ1-5; TRBD1 might be the D (6 bases). The CDR3 has 12 residues. V dropped 5 bases and J dropped 8 bases, with 10 bases sitting between them. Germline lookup yields CDR1 MNHEY and CDR2 SMNVEV (reference sequence).

The chain is built from TRBV5-8 and TRBJ1-1; 11 nucleotides align to TRBD1. V shed 4 bases, J shed 6 bases, and the junction held 8 bases outside the gene matches. Germline V CDR1 and CDR2: SGHTS, YDEGEE. CDR3 length: 15 amino acids. As DNA, the CDR3 is TGTGCCAGCAGCATGTACGGACAGGGGGCCTCTGAAGCTTTCTTT. Encoded protein: CASSMYGQGASEAFF. The entire variable domain, with the rest obtained from reference TRBV5-8 and TRBJ1-1, is as follows: EAGVTQSPTHLIKTRGQQATLRCSPISGHTSVYWYQQALGLGLQFLLWYDEGEERNRGNFPPRFSGRQFPNYSSELNVNALELEDSALYLCASSMYGQGASEAFFGQGTRLTVV.

This sequence joins TRBV11-3 and TRBJ2-7; TRBD1 aligns across 8 bases. CDR3 length: 15 amino acids. Germline V lookup: CDR1 SGHNT, CDR2 YENEEA. The V segment lost 4 bases and the J segment 5 bases; nucleotides outside the gene matches: 10. The CDR3 region has the DNA TGTGCCAGCAGCTCCGACAGGGGTGAATGGAACGAGCAGTACTTC. Protein sequence: CASSSDRGEWNEQYF. Full variable domain (rest looked up from reference TRBV11-3 and TRBJ2-7): EAGVVQSPRYKIIEKKQPVAFWCNPISGHNTLYWYLQNLGQGPELLIRYENEEAVDDSQLPKDRFSAERLKGVDSTLKIQPAELGDSAVYLCASSSDRGEWNEQYFGPGTRLTVT.

The chain joins TRBV28 to TRBJ2-7, with D unclear. CDR3 length equals 12 residues. The V end was cut by 4 bases, the J end by 3 bases, with 7 bases between. CDR1 is MDHEN, CDR2 SYDVKM, per germline. In DNA form, the CDR3 reads TGTGCCAGCAGTTATGGCGGCTACGAGCAGTACTTC. Amino acid sequence: CASSYGGYEQYF.

CDR3: CASSFHGRENTIYF. The CDR3 nucleotides read TGTGCCAGCAGTTTTCATGGTCGGGAGAACACCATATATTTT. The chain carries TRBV28 and TRBJ1-3, with D unclear. The CDR3 spans 14 residues. The V gene lost 3 bases and the J gene lost 7 bases, with 13 bases spanning the gap. Per the germline V gene, CDR1 is MDHEN and CDR2 is SYDVKM.

V gene TRBV5-5 combines with J gene TRBJ2-7; tentative D call: TRBD2 (6 bases). The CDR3 extends over 14 amino acids. V lost 0 bases to trimming and J lost 5 bases, with 12 bases between them. CDR1 is SGHKS and CDR2 is YYEKEE in the germline V gene (reference sequence). The CDR3 here is CASSLVGSMNEQYF. The DNA for the CDR3 is TGTGCCAGCAGCTTGGTCGGGAGTATGAACGAGCAGTACTTC.

This clone was counted a single time. The gene calls are TRBV5-1 and TRBJ2-1; 11 bases line up with TRBD2. CDR3 length equals 17 residues. V shed 2 bases and J 2 bases; nucleotides not matched to a gene: 6. Germline V gene data show CDR1 as SGHRS and CDR2 as YFSETQ. CDR3 amino acids: CASSLRLAGGPYNEQFF. As DNA, the CDR3 is TGCGCCAGCAGCTTAAGATTAGCGGGAGGGCCCTACAATGAGCAGTTCTTC.

The rearrangement links TRBV7-3 to TRBJ2-3; TRBD1 matches 10 bases. CDR1 and CDR2 (germline): SGHTA, FQGTGA. The CDR3 runs to 15 residues. Losses at the gene ends were 4 bases for V and 6 bases for J; bases not matched to a gene: 7. The CDR3 region is CASSSRGTGVDTQYF. In DNA, the CDR3 is TGTGCCAGCAGCTCGAGAGGGACAGGGGTGGATACGCAGTATTTT.

This chain joins TRBV21-1 and TRBJ2-7; the table's D gene call, TRBD1, was not cross checked with the DNA. TRBV21-1 is a pseudogene. There are 14 residues in the CDR3. CDR3 loop: CASSKTEQGYEQYF. The CDR3 DNA follows: TGTGCCAGCAGCAAAACCGAACAGGGGTACGAGCAGTACTTC.

This sequence joins TRBV29-1 and TRBJ1-4, with D uncertain. V was trimmed by 3 bases and J by 8 bases, leaving 13 bases between them. The germline CDR1 and CDR2 sequences are SQVTM and ANQGSEA. This CDR3 has 13 residues. In DNA form, the CDR3 reads TGCAGCGTTGATTCGGCCGGGAGGGAAAAACTGTTTTTT. This encodes CSVDSAGREKLFF.

The chain has TRBV2 and TRBJ2-2; D is undetermined. The germline V gene encodes CDR1 SNHLY and CDR2 FYNNEI. This CDR3 is 14 amino acids long. Trimming left V 7 bases short and J 1 base short, with 10 bases between. The CDR3 loop is CASTLSQNTGELFF. In nucleotides, the CDR3 is TGTGCCAGCACCCTAAGCCAGAACACCGGGGAGCTGTTTTTT.

This clone appeared a single time. This rearrangement joins TRBV4-2 to TRBJ1-2; a weak D match, TRBD1 (6 bases). The V end was cut by 4 bases, the J end by 5 bases, with 14 bases between. The CDR3 is 14 residues long. Germline CDR1 LGHNA, CDR2 YNFKEQ. Here the CDR3 DNA reads TGTGCCAGCAGCCTAGAAAAGGGGGAGTATGGCTACACCTTC. This encodes CASSLEKGEYGYTF.

In its sample, this clone was seen once. The chain has TRBV12-3 or TRBV12-4 and TRBJ1-2; no reliable D call. This CDR3 contains 13 residues. Trimming removed 6 bases from V and 8 bases from J, with 16 bases in between. The CDR3 protein is CASSRPSSGGYTF. The CDR3 coding sequence is TGTGCCAGCAGCCGACCGTCCTCGGGGGGCTACACCTTC.

The chain has TRBV6-5 and TRBJ1-4; D possibly corresponds to TRBD1 (5 bases). From germline, CDR1 is MNHEY and CDR2 SVGAGI. This CDR3 is 14 amino acids long. V was trimmed by 5 bases and J by 4 bases, leaving 11 bases between them. CDR3 protein: CASSHRWGNEKLFF. The CDR3 DNA is TGTGCCAGCAGTCACAGGTGGGGTAATGAAAAACTGTTTTTT.

The rearrangement links TRBV27 to TRBJ1-6; 9 positions agree with TRBD1. Trimming removed 4 bases from V and 8 bases from J; junction bases left unmatched: 3. The CDR3 sequence is 14 residues long. Germline V CDR1 and CDR2: MNHEY, SMNVEV (reference sequence). CDR3 DNA: TGTGCCAGCAGTTCAAGACAGGGGGATTCACCCCTCCACTTT. Translating gives CASSSRQGDSPLHF.

The chain has TRBV3-1 (or the pseudogene TRBV3-2) and TRBJ2-3, with 10 bases matching TRBD2. CDR3 size: 15 residues. Trimming removed 4 bases from V and 4 bases from J; junction bases left unmatched: 5. The germline V gene has CDR1 LGHDT and CDR2 YNNKEL (reference sequence). The CDR3 spells CASSLAGGPSDTQYF. As DNA, the CDR3 is TGTGCCAGCAGCCTAGCGGGGGGTCCTTCAGATACGCAGTATTTT.

The V gene is TRBV25-1, the J gene TRBJ1-5; 10 nucleotides match TRBD1. The germline gives CDR1 MGHDK, CDR2 SYGVNS. The CDR3 contains 12 residues. After removal of 6 bases from V and 15 bases from J, the junction contained 8 bases not matched to a gene. CDR3 in DNA: TGTGCCAGCAGCCTGACAGGGGGCCCTACGCATTTT. Protein sequence: CASSLTGGPTHF.

In nucleotides, the CDR3 is TGTGCCAGCAGCGACGCCCGACTAGGGGGCGTCACCGGGGAGCTGTTTTTT. Translating it yields CASSDARLGGVTGELFF. The chain combines TRBV3-1 (or the pseudogene TRBV3-2) with TRBJ2-2; a weak D match, TRBD1 (7 bases). CDR1 is LGHDT and CDR2 is YNNKEL in the germline V gene (reference sequence). The CDR3 is made up of 17 amino acids. V lost 5 bases, J lost 4 bases, and 20 bases lay in between.

V gene TRBV6-5 combines with J gene TRBJ1-1; possible D gene TRBD1, 6 bases. The CDR3 extends over 14 amino acids. The germline V gene encodes CDR1 MNHEY and CDR2 SVGAGI. Trimming took off 6 bases at V and 1 base at J, with 12 bases between the two ends. CDR3 bases: TGTGCCAGCAGCCTCAGGGGTGGGAACACTGAAGCTTTCTTT. Protein sequence: CASSLRGGNTEAFF.

The rearrangement joins TRBV27 to TRBJ1-4; 8 nucleotides align to TRBD1. The J segment lost 8 bases and the V segment lost 6 bases, leaving 8 bases of the junction unmatched. Per the germline V gene, CDR1 is MNHEY and CDR2 is SMNVEV (reference sequence). The length of the CDR3 is 14 residues. The CDR3 region has the DNA TGTGCCAGCAGCTTCCGGGACAGGTACGAAAAACTGTTTTTT. The encoded protein is CASSFRDRYEKLFF.

This chain links TRBV5-1 with TRBJ2-7; D may be TRBD1 (5 bases). CDR1 is SGHRS, CDR2 YFSETQ, per germline. Trimming shortened V by 0 bases and J by 0 bases, and 10 bases separated the two germline ends. CDR3 length: 15 amino acids. The CDR3 is CASSLEGPSSYEQYF. The CDR3 nucleotides are TGCGCCAGCAGCTTGGAGGGGCCTAGCTCCTACGAGCAGTACTTC.

The chain uses TRBV5-1 and TRBJ2-7, with D possibly being TRBD1 (5 bases). The V end was cut by 5 bases, the J end by 7 bases, with 10 bases between. The CDR3 loop spans 11 amino acids. The germline gives CDR1 SGHRS, CDR2 YFSETQ. This CDR3 reads CASRSGQEQYF. In nucleotides, the CDR3 is TGCGCCAGCAGGTCAGGGCAGGAGCAGTACTTC.

V is TRBV20-1 and J is TRBJ1-2, with TRBD1 as a possible D gene (6 bases). Germline values: CDR1 DFQATT, CDR2 SNEGSKA (reference sequence). Trimming left V 5 bases short and J 6 bases short, with 10 bases between. The CDR3 loop spans 11 amino acids. As DNA, the CDR3 is TGCAGTGCTGGGGGGGCTGATGGCTACACCTTC. This encodes CSAGGADGYTF.

The CDR3 here is CASSVGGGATSYNEQFF. CDR3 DNA sequence: TGTGCCAGCAGCGTAGGTGGCGGGGCTACCTCCTACAATGAGCAGTTCTTC. This chain joins TRBV9 and TRBJ2-1; D is perhaps TRBD2 (6 bases). Germline V gene lookup returns CDR1 SGDLS and CDR2 YYNGEE. Trimming cost V 0 bases and J 0 bases, with 13 bases left between them. The CDR3 runs to 17 residues.

The chain employs TRBV7-9 and TRBJ2-1; weak D call: TRBD2 (6 bases). In germline, CDR1 is SEHNR, CDR2 FQNEAQ (reference sequence). The CDR3 length is 14 residues. Trimming cost V 5 bases and J 8 bases, with 16 bases left between them. The CDR3 nucleotides read TGTGCCAGCAGCCAACCCGCCGGGAGCCATGAGCAGTTCTTC. It is translated as CASSQPAGSHEQFF.

The V and J genes are TRBV7-9 and TRBJ1-1; D might be TRBD1 (6 bases). Trimming shortened V by 5 bases and J by 5 bases, and 21 bases separated the two germline ends. CDR3 length: 16 residues. The germline V gene has CDR1 SEHNR and CDR2 FQNEAQ (reference sequence). The CDR3 here is CASSRFLRGRGTEAFF. The CDR3 region has the DNA TGTGCCAGCAGCAGATTCCTGCGAGGCAGGGGTACTGAAGCTTTCTTT.

This clone appeared once. This chain links TRBV4-1 with TRBJ1-2; 7 bases line up with TRBD1. With 3 bases clipped from V and 6 bases from J, the junction kept 7 bases outside the gene matches. CDR1 is MGHRA, CDR2 YSYEKL, per germline. This CDR3 region has 14 residues. The CDR3 DNA reads as TGCGCCAGCAGCCAGGGCGACAGGGACCATGGCTACACCTTC. This gives the protein CASSQGDRDHGYTF.